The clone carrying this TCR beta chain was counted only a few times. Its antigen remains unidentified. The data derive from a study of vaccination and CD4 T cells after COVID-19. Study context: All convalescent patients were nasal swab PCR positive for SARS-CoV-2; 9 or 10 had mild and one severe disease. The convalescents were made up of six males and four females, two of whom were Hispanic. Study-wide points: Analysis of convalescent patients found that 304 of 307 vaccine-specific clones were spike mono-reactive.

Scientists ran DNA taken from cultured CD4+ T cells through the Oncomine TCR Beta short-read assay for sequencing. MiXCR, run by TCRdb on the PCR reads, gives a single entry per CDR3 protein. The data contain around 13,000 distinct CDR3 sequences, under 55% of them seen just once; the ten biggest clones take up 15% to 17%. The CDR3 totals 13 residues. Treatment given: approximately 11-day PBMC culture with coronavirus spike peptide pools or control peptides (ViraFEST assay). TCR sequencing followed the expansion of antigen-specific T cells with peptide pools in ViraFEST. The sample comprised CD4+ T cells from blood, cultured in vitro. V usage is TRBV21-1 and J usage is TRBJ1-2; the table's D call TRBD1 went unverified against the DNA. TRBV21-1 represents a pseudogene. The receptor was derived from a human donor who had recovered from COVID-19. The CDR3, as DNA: TGTGCCAGCAGCACCAGGGGCCACACCGGCTACACCTTC. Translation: CASSTRGHTGYTF.